This is a list of T cell receptor beta chains from one sample in a study of blood T cell repertoires in COVID-19. The repertoire was sequenced with immunoSEQ multiplex PCR; TCRdb's copy has only in-frame clones and lacks some. The table lists approximately 150,000 clones, about 87% of them singletons. The specimen sequenced was peripheral blood. All receptors come from a man between 60 and 75 years old with active or convalescent COVID-19. The CDR3 runs from the conserved cysteine through the conserved F or W. D genes are given only for firm matches. Expanded clones are given a class, and other clones once, few, many or no size at all.

V gene: TRBV2; D gene: TRBD1; J gene: TRBJ1-2; clone size: -; CDR3 protein: CASSRTGAYGYTF; CDR3 DNA: TGTGCCAGCAGTCGGACAGGCGCTTATGGCTACACCTTC
V gene: TRBV11-2; D gene: -; J gene: TRBJ1-5; clone size: -; CDR3 protein: CASSLAGRASGQPQHF; CDR3 DNA: TGTGCCAGCAGCTTAGCAGGCAGGGCGTCCGGTCAGCCCCAGCATTTT
V gene: TRBV11-2; D gene: -; J gene: TRBJ1-1; clone size: -; CDR3 protein: CASSVQVSAFF; CDR3 DNA: TGTGCCAGCAGCGTACAGGTTTCGGCTTTCTTT
V gene: TRBV5-4; D gene: TRBD1; J gene: TRBJ1-2; clone size: -; CDR3 protein: CASSSWDRGMYGYTF; CDR3 DNA: TGTGCCAGCAGCTCGTGGGACAGGGGGATGTATGGCTACACCTTC
V gene: TRBV24-1; D gene: TRBD1; J gene: TRBJ2-5; clone size: -; CDR3 protein: CATSDPGTGRETQYF; CDR3 DNA: TGTGCCACCAGTGATCCGGGGACAGGGAGGGAGACCCAGTACTTC
V gene: TRBV9; D gene: -; J gene: TRBJ1-4; clone size: -; CDR3 protein: CASSPDSGEKLFF; CDR3 DNA: TGTGCCAGCAGCCCCGATAGTGGTGAAAAACTGTTTTTT
V gene: TRBV7-2; D gene: TRBD1; J gene: TRBJ1-1; clone size: once; CDR3 protein: CASSRGQGMSFTEAFF; CDR3 DNA: TGTGCCAGCAGCCGTGGACAGGGAATGTCGTTTACTGAAGCTTTCTTT
V gene: TRBV3-1/TRBV3-2; D gene: -; J gene: TRBJ2-7; clone size: few; CDR3 protein: CASSSPPGYEQYF; CDR3 DNA: TGTGCCAGCAGCTCGCCCCCGGGCTACGAGCAGTACTTC
V gene: TRBV3-1/TRBV3-2; D gene: TRBD2; J gene: TRBJ2-3; clone size: -; CDR3 protein: CASSPSGRVDTQYF; CDR3 DNA: TGTGCCAGCAGTCCAAGCGGGAGGGTTGATACGCAGTATTTT
V gene: TRBV18; D gene: TRBD1; J gene: TRBJ1-1; clone size: -; CDR3 protein: CASSQDRGWGEAFF; CDR3 DNA: TGTGCCAGCTCACAGGACAGGGGATGGGGGGAAGCTTTCTTT
V gene: TRBV4-2; D gene: TRBD1; J gene: TRBJ1-4; clone size: -; CDR3 protein: CASSQDLQGAQKLFF; CDR3 DNA: TGTGCCAGCAGCCAAGATCTCCAGGGGGCTCAAAAACTGTTTTTT
V gene: TRBV6-2/TRBV6-3; D gene: TRBD1; J gene: TRBJ2-4; clone size: -; CDR3 protein: CASSSWDSAKNIQYF; CDR3 DNA: TGTGCCAGCAGTTCGTGGGACAGTGCCAAAAACATTCAGTACTTC
V gene: TRBV6-5; D gene: TRBD1; J gene: TRBJ2-7; clone size: -; CDR3 protein: CASSYGQGPNEQYF; CDR3 DNA: TGTGCCAGCAGTTATGGACAGGGGCCGAACGAGCAGTACTTC
V gene: TRBV5-6; D gene: TRBD2; J gene: TRBJ2-5; clone size: -; CDR3 protein: CASSLGKGAGVGETQYF; CDR3 DNA: TGTGCCAGCAGCTTGGGGAAGGGAGCGGGAGTTGGGGAGACCCAGTACTTC
V gene: TRBV6-5; D gene: TRBD1; J gene: TRBJ2-1; clone size: -; CDR3 protein: CASRTGANNGEQFF; CDR3 DNA: TGTGCCAGCAGAACAGGGGCGAATAACGGGGAACAGTTCTTC
V gene: TRBV9; D gene: TRBD1; J gene: TRBJ1-2; clone size: -; CDR3 protein: CASSVDRKGAPYGYTF; CDR3 DNA: TGTGCCAGCAGCGTTGACAGGAAGGGGGCCCCTTATGGCTACACCTTC
V gene: TRBV5-1; D gene: TRBD2; J gene: TRBJ2-3; clone size: -; CDR3 protein: CASSWGEGGTDTQYF; CDR3 DNA: TGCGCCAGCAGCTGGGGGGAGGGCGGCACAGATACGCAGTATTTT
V gene: TRBV3-1/TRBV3-2; D gene: TRBD2; J gene: TRBJ2-1; clone size: -; CDR3 protein: CASAAGGIAIEQFF; CDR3 DNA: TGTGCCAGCGCGGCGGGAGGTATAGCAATTGAGCAGTTCTTC